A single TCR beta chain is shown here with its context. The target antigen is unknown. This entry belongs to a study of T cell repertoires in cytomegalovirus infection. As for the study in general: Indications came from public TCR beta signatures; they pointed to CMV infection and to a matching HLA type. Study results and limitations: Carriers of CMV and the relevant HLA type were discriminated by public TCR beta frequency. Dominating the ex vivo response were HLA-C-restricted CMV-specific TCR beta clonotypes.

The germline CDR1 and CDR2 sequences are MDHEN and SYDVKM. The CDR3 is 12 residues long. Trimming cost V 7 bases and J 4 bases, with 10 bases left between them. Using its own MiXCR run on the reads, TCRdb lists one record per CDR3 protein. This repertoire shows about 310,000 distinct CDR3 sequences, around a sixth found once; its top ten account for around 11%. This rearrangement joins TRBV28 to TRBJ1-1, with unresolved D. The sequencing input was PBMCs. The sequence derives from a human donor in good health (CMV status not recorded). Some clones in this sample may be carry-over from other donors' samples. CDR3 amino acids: CASTDFFTEAFF. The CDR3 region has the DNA TGTGCCAGCACCGACTTTTTCACTGAAGCTTTCTTT.